The rows below give T cell receptor beta chains drawn from one sample of a study of cytomegalovirus exposure and HLA in healthy donors. Generated by immunoSEQ multiplex PCR, the TCRdb table keeps only in-frame clones and is missing some. This table holds about 99,000 clones, 76% found once. Sequenced sample: PBMCs. The receptors shown here come from a woman aged 18 to 35 in good health and CMV-seropositive. CDR3s leave out the opening cysteine and the closing phenylalanine or tryptophan. Clone size is not always given. Where it is, it says once, few, many or a class for expanded clones.

cdr3_aa,clone_size,v_call
ASSIVAGSNQPQH,.,TRBV19
ASGLVGSWLSGNTIY,.,TRBV12-5
ASRPGLNTGELF,.,TRBV6-5
ASSFSGDYEQY,.,TRBV7-2
AIRGQGGETQY,.,TRBV10-3
ASSSSSGRAFNEQF,.,TRBV27
ASTRVSGSTDTQY,.,TRBV7-2
ASSTRLAADNEQF,.,TRBV19
ASSLFLAYEQY,.,TRBV28
AWSVPGRIYNEQF,.,TRBV30
ASSVTSQGILDEQY,.,TRBV13
ASSLPPGTGGLDTEAF,.,TRBV5-1
ASSLFRTEAF,.,TRBV5-6
ASSRDKTNTEAF,.,TRBV6-1
ASSPLAGGNEQY,once,TRBV7-9
ASSLADRVGSPLH,.,TRBV5-6
ASSLEDWADAF,once,TRBV7-8
ASRPSGGQNEQY,.,TRBV6-5
ASSTGTEPYEQY,.,TRBV9
ASKHSSGNTIY,many,TRBV6-5
ASSFGTGSDTIY,.,TRBV13
ASSLLVTGWGNQPQH,few,TRBV19
APLGTHLIYEQY,.,TRBV28
ASSLRGGEQY,.,TRBV27
ASSQKEGTADTEAF,.,TRBV4-1
ATILAVNTGELF,.,TRBV13
ASSEALATGGWYEQY,.,TRBV6-1
ASSSYSDRFHGYT,few,TRBV5-4
ASVEGMVGVGYT,.,TRBV25-1
ASSAGQGYGYT,.,TRBV2
ASSPRVGNGYT,once,TRBV28